This T cell receptor (beta chain) was recorded in a study of blood T cell repertoires in COVID-19. Study details: Samples representing acute and convalescent COVID-19 were sourced from the United States, Italy and Spain. The analysed material was cDNA or gDNA that came from T cells, B-cell-depleted T cells, or PBMCs.

Per the original data handling: Quantification of nucleated cells was approximated via reference gene primer amplification. Produced via immunoSEQ multiplex PCR; TCRdb's table is partial and in-frame only. V and J calls and clone size follow that table, whereas D and trimming were derived from the DNA. The data show around 68,000 clones, approximately 88% seen once. This clone has a handful of counts. Between the trimmed V and J ends, which lost 6 bases and 1 base, there was a span of 15 bases. CDR3 length equals 15 residues. Germline loops: CDR1 SNHLY, CDR2 FYNNEI. The V call is TRBV2, the J call TRBJ1-1; TRBD1 is a possible D gene (5 bases). Material for sequencing was peripheral blood. This TCR was recovered from a woman aged 45-60 years with acute or convalescent COVID-19. The DNA of the CDR3 is TGTGCCAGCAGAACCCAGGGCTTAGGGAACACTGAAGCTTTCTTT. Residues: CASRTQGLGNTEAFF.